This T cell receptor (beta chain) was captured by sequencing in a study of T cells after yellow fever vaccination. Study information: It was SMART-Seq v4 Ultra Low Input that prepared the fractions with low cell numbers.

MiXCR was run by TCRdb on the 5' RACE reads, yielding one entry per CDR3 protein. The table has some 30,000 distinct CDR3 sequences, 4.4% seen once. General observations from the study: The CD4 compartment and the CD8 compartment contained a small share of clonotypes in common.

Germline CDR1 reads SQVTM; CDR2 reads ANQGSEA. Trimming shortened V by 0 bases and J by 7 bases, and 15 bases separated the two germline ends. CDR3 length equals 15 residues. At least ten counts were recorded for this clonotype. Its specificity is not known. This sequence joins TRBV29-1 and TRBJ1-4, with unresolved D. Source: CD8+ T cells sorted from PBMCs, taken 5 days after the yellow fever booster vaccination. The clonotype comes from a young man who received the YFV17D yellow fever vaccine. The CDR3 loop is CSVEDPHSEGEKLFF. CDR3 nucleotides: TGCAGCGTTGAAGATCCCCACTCGGAGGGTGAAAAACTGTTTTTT.